This T cell receptor beta chain was captured in a study of T cells in Graves' hyperthyroidism and ophthalmopathy. Hyperthyroidism patients were newly diagnosed, had disease duration under 2 months, and were aged 18 to 65 years. Amplified TCR beta CDR3 regions derived from RNA transcripts. HTBI primers were used for first-round RT-PCR of the TCR CDR3. Each CDR3 protein gets one entry after TCRdb re-called the multiplex PCR reads with MiXCR. The sample lists about 300,000 distinct CDR3 sequences, roughly an eighth seen once, with approximately 7.9% in the top ten. In its sample, this clonotype was seen many times. The CDR3 has 15 residues. Between the trimmed V and J ends, which lost 5 bases and 0 bases, there was a span of 13 bases.

The source is a woman between 35 and 50 years old with Graves' hyperthyroidism. The chain uses TRBV12-3 or TRBV12-4 and TRBJ1-1; weak D call: TRBD1 (6 bases). The specimen sequenced was blood. The CDR3 sequence: CASSVSDSLNTEAFF. In DNA form, the CDR3 reads TGTGCCAGCAGTGTCTCGGACAGCTTGAACACTGAAGCTTTCTTT.